This T cell receptor (beta chain) was recorded in a study of T-cell memory formation after mild COVID-19. In its sample, this clonotype was seen many times. Its specificity is unknown. Points from the study as a whole: There was no confirmation that second-wave clones peaking on day 37 were SARS-CoV-2 specific. Later expanders leaned toward CD4+, whereas clones contracting from day 15 to 85 were balanced CD4/CD8. Contracting CD4+ clones sat mainly in CM and EM; CD8+ in EMRA.

TCRdb itself ran the 5' RACE reads through MiXCR, one entry per CDR3 protein. The table has 180,000 or so distinct CDR3 sequences, about 9.9% seen once. The CDR3 length is 15 residues. With V trimmed by 3 bases and J by 3 bases, 7 bases remained unmatched. From germline, CDR1 is MGHDK and CDR2 SYGVNS. This receptor was taken from a man younger than 30 who had mild COVID-19 (a few samples of this study predate the infection). Cell type and time point are not known. V and J are TRBV25-1 and TRBJ2-7; 8 nucleotides line up with TRBD1. Sample: PBMCs or a T cell subset sorted from them (not recorded which). The CDR3 nucleotides read TGTGCCAGCAGTGACCGGGACAGGTCCCACTACGAGCAGTACGTC. It yields the protein CASSDRDRSHYEQYV.